One sample yielded the 30 T cell receptor beta chains listed below, sequenced in a study of cytomegalovirus exposure and HLA in healthy donors. Researchers ran the PCR with 60 Vbeta and 13 Jbeta primers. TCRdb's copy holds only in-frame clones and misses some; the assay was immunoSEQ multiplex PCR. The sample records some 250,000 clones, 82% being singletons. The sequenced sample consisted of PBMCs. The receptor source for this set is a woman between 40 and 50 years old in good health and CMV-seropositive.

Regarding this clone: A junction boundary mismatches the germline segment, possibly from a read error. The sample contains more than one DNA sequence encoding this CDR3. The V and J genes are TRBV6-1 and TRBJ1-6; D perhaps matches TRBD1 (6 bases). The CDR3 is 14 amino acids. Germline V gene lookup returns CDR1 MNHNS and CDR2 SASEGT. CDR3 amino acids: CASRGGPSYSPLHF. CDR3 coding DNA: TGTGCCAGCAGGGGGGGGCCGTCATATTCCCCCCTCCACTTT.

This sequence joins TRBV23-1 and TRBJ2-1; 11 bases match TRBD2. TRBV23-1 is reported as an ORF; its role is uncertain. Trimming took 3 bases from V and 4 from J; bases not matched to a gene: 5. The CDR3 consists of 16 residues. CDR3 nucleotide sequence: TGCGCCAGCAGTCACTCCGGGACTAGCGGTTACAATGAGCAGTTCTTC. Its translation: CASSHSGTSGYNEQFF.

V is TRBV7-9 and J is TRBJ2-5; no clear D. The CDR3 runs to 11 residues. The V gene lost 3 bases and the J gene lost 4 bases, with 3 bases spanning the gap. Germline lookup yields CDR1 SEHNR and CDR2 FQNEAQ (reference sequence). The CDR3 is CASSFRETQYF. CDR3 nucleotide sequence: TGTGCCAGCAGCTTTCGAGAGACCCAGTACTTC.

The chain joins TRBV30 to TRBJ1-6; 8 bases are shared with TRBD1. The CDR3 runs to 15 residues. V gave up 1 base and J gave up 9 bases; unmatched junction bases: 8. The germline V gene has CDR1 GTSNPN and CDR2 SVGIG (reference sequence). The CDR3 is CAWSGPGTGGSPLHF. The CDR3 coding sequence is TGTGCCTGGAGTGGGCCAGGGACAGGCGGTTCACCCCTCCACTTT.

The table lists this clone with a count of one. The DNA of the CDR3 is TGTGCCTGGAGTGAGGGGGAGCATCAGCCCCAGCATTTT. It translates to CAWSEGEHQPQHF. This chain uses TRBV30 with TRBJ1-5, with D possibly being TRBD1 (6 bases). From germline, CDR1 is GTSNPN and CDR2 SVGIG (reference sequence). The CDR3 length is 13 residues. The V end lost 1 base, the J end lost 5 bases, and 9 bases lay between the germline ends.

CDR3 nucleotides: TGCAGCGTAGAAAGGTCCACAGCGAACACTGAAGCTTTCTTT. Protein: CSVERSTANTEAFF. The rearrangement uses TRBV29-1 and TRBJ1-1; D uncertain. This CDR3 spans 14 amino acids. Between the trimmed V and J ends, which lost 6 bases and 1 base, there was a span of 15 bases. Germline-derived CDR1 and CDR2 are SQVTM and ANQGSEA.

This clone was counted only a few times. This chain links TRBV13 with TRBJ2-2; 14 bases agree with TRBD2. Germline V gene sequence: CDR1 PRHDT, CDR2 FYEKMQ (reference sequence). This CDR3 is built from 18 residues. Trimming cost V 3 bases and J 6 bases; bases outside gene matches: 9. This CDR3 reads CASSLTSGRAWKAGELFF. CDR3 in DNA: TGTGCCAGCAGCTTGACTAGCGGGAGGGCTTGGAAAGCCGGGGAGCTGTTTTTT.

The chain is built from TRBV27 and TRBJ2-1, with 10 positions matching TRBD2. The CDR3 sequence is 13 residues long. CDR1 and CDR2 from the germline V gene are MNHEY and SMNVEV (reference sequence). V dropped 5 bases and J dropped 7; count of bases not matched to a gene: 2. As DNA, the CDR3 is TGTGCCAGCAGTCCTAGCGGGAGTAATGAGCAGTTCTTC. It specifies CASSPSGSNEQFF.

The chain employs TRBV10-3 and TRBJ2-3; D is perhaps TRBD2 (5 bases). Trimming took off 7 bases at V and 3 bases at J, with 14 bases between the two ends. Germline-derived CDR1 and CDR2 are ENHRY and SYGVKD. The CDR3 is made up of 14 amino acids. The chain's CDR3 is CAIKLHRGTDTQYF. The CDR3 DNA follows: TGTGCCATCAAGTTGCACCGCGGGACAGATACGCAGTATTTT.

This chain connects TRBV6-6 to TRBJ1-1; no reliable D call. CDR1 MNHNY and CDR2 SVGAGI come from the germline V gene (reference sequence). V was cut by 5 bases and J by 1 base, with 8 bases left in between. The CDR3 totals 13 residues. CDR3 sequence (DNA): TGTGCCAGCAGTCAATCAGAGAACACTGAAGCTTTCTTT. It translates to CASSQSENTEAFF.

The chain employs TRBV18 and TRBJ1-1; D remains ambiguous. Trimming removed 2 bases from V and 2 bases from J, with 6 bases in between. Germline values: CDR1 KGHSH, CDR2 LQKENI. This CDR3 is 13 amino acids long. The DNA for the CDR3 is TGTGCCAGCTCACCAGAGGGTAACACTGAAGCTTTCTTT. It translates to CASSPEGNTEAFF.

The chain recombines TRBV5-4 with TRBJ1-6, with TRBD1 as a possible D gene (5 bases). The CDR3 covers 16 residues. Germline V gene lookup returns CDR1 SGHNT and CDR2 YYREEE (reference sequence). V lost 4 bases, J lost 0 bases, and 11 bases lay in between. CDR3 protein: CASSQGQGSYNSPLHF. CDR3 nucleotides: TGTGCCAGCAGCCAGGGTCAGGGCTCCTATAATTCACCCCTCCACTTT.

The J gene is TRBJ1-2, the V gene TRBV30; no definite D call. CDR3 length: 15 amino acids. Trimming removed 3 bases at V and 8 bases at J, with 22 bases between. Germline V CDR1 and CDR2: GTSNPN, SVGIG (reference sequence). CDR3 protein: CAWSVPDRRFWGYTF. CDR3 coding DNA: TGTGCCTGGAGCGTACCGGACCGGAGGTTCTGGGGCTACACCTTC.

This sequence joins TRBV4-3 and TRBJ1-4, with 9 positions matching TRBD1. The V gene's germline CDR1 is LGHNA and CDR2 YSLEER. The ends lost 4 bases at V and 5 bases at J; junction bases unmatched: 2. The length of the CDR3 is 14 residues. CDR3 residues: CASSPGTGNEKLFF. The DNA for the CDR3 is TGCGCCAGCAGCCCCGGGACAGGGAATGAAAAACTGTTTTTT.

The chain employs TRBV7-3 and TRBJ2-1; 9 nucleotides line up with TRBD2. Trimming removed 5 bases from V and 4 bases from J; junction bases left unmatched: 15. Per the germline V gene, CDR1 is SGHTA and CDR2 is FQGTGA. This CDR3 comprises 18 residues. The CDR3 spells CASSRGQIAGVGYNEQFF. CDR3 DNA: TGTGCCAGCAGCCGTGGTCAGATAGCGGGAGTGGGGTACAATGAGCAGTTCTTC.

The chain employs TRBV11-2 and TRBJ1-3; D is possibly TRBD1 (5 bases). V was trimmed by 0 bases and J by 0 bases, leaving 9 bases between them. CDR1 and CDR2 (germline): SGHAT, FQNNGV. The CDR3 loop spans 16 amino acids. The CDR3 DNA sequence: TGTGCCAGCAGCTTAGATCGACAGAGCTCTGGAAACACCATATATTTT. Amino acids: CASSLDRQSSGNTIYF.

The V gene is TRBV12-5, the J gene TRBJ2-5, with 8 nucleotides matching TRBD1. The J call may be mistaken, given a closer DNA end match to TRBJ2-7. CDR3 length equals 15 residues. Looked up from germline, CDR1 is LGHNT and CDR2 is FRNRAP. The CDR3 sequence is CASGPTGTGPYEQYF. DNA of the CDR3: TGTGCTAGTGGTCCAACCGGGACAGGTCCCTACGAGCAGTACTTC.

This clone was seen a few times. The V and J genes are TRBV5-6 and TRBJ2-1, with D perhaps TRBD1 (6 bases). Trimming stripped 2 bases from V and 1 base from J, with 13 bases between. CDR3 length: 16 residues. Germline V gene sequence: CDR1 SGHDT, CDR2 YYEEEE. Written as DNA, the CDR3 is TGTGCCAGCAGCTTCCGGGACAAAGGGTCCTACAATGAGCAGTTCTTC. Encoded protein: CASSFRDKGSYNEQFF.

With regard to this clone: The same CDR3 can be traced to other DNA sequences in this sample. The chain is built from TRBV5-1 and TRBJ2-7; 9 bases align to TRBD2. V was pared by 2 bases and J by 4 bases, with 1 base of the junction left unmatched. Germline CDR1 and CDR2: SGHRS and YFSETQ. The CDR3 spans 13 residues. Here the CDR3 reads CASSFAGGYEQYF. The DNA for the CDR3 is TGCGCCAGCAGCTTCGCGGGGGGGTACGAGCAGTACTTC.

The rearrangement joins TRBV7-2 to TRBJ1-1, with a tentative D call TRBD1 (5 bases). Between the trimmed V and J ends, which lost 4 bases and 2 bases, there was a span of 14 bases. Germline V gene data show CDR1 as SGHTA and CDR2 as FQGNSA. The CDR3 length is 15 residues. The CDR3 here is CASSWSRAGNTEAFF. CDR3 nucleotides: TGTGCCAGCAGCTGGAGCAGGGCCGGAAACACTGAAGCTTTCTTT.

A single count supports this clone. The CDR3 region has the DNA TGTGCCAGCATGGAGCGGGGAGTGCAAGAGACCCAGTACTTC. Its protein product is CASMERGVQETQYF. The chain combines TRBV6-1 with TRBJ2-5; 7 bases are a match to TRBD2. This CDR3 is built from 14 residues. The germline gives CDR1 MNHNS, CDR2 SASEGT. V lost 7 bases to trimming and J lost 2 bases; unmatched junction nucleotides: 7.

The chain has TRBV9 and TRBJ2-5, with a weak D call TRBD2 (6 bases). The germline V gene has CDR1 SGDLS and CDR2 YYNGEE. This CDR3 spans 15 amino acids. Deletions cut 0 bases from V and 1 base from J, with 10 bases between. CDR3 bases: TGTGCCAGCAGCGTAGTCGGGAGTCCCCAAGAGACCCAGTACTTC. Protein: CASSVVGSPQETQYF.

The chain has TRBV6-1 and TRBJ1-2; 7 bases are a match to TRBD1. CDR3 length: 14 amino acids. V trimming: 6 bases; J trimming: 8 bases; junction bases outside the gene matches: 12. Per the germline V gene, CDR1 is MNHNS and CDR2 is SASEGT. The DNA of the CDR3 is TGTGCCAGCAGAGCGCCGGGACAGCCCTGGGGCTACACCTTC. It encodes CASRAPGQPWGYTF.

The V gene is TRBV6-5, the J gene TRBJ1-1; perhaps TRBD1 as D (5 bases). Per germline, CDR1 MNHEY and CDR2 SVGAGI. V shed 2 bases and J shed 5 bases, with 18 bases lying between them. The CDR3 runs to 16 residues. The DNA for the CDR3 is TGTGCCAGCAGTTACCAAGGCGGGACTACTGGGACTGAAGCTTTCTTT. It yields the protein CASSYQGGTTGTEAFF.

The chain uses TRBV28 and TRBJ1-4; a weak D match, TRBD1 (5 bases). There are 15 residues in the CDR3. Germline V CDR1 and CDR2: MDHEN, SYDVKM. V was trimmed by 6 bases and J by 2 bases, leaving 13 bases between them. The CDR3 loop reads CASSSGGGTNEKLFF. In DNA, the CDR3 is TGTGCCAGCAGCTCCGGCGGGGGGACTAATGAAAAACTGTTTTTT.

The CDR3 sequence: CASSAGTSGSGSYNEQFF. The CDR3 DNA reads as TGTGCCAGCAGCGCGGGGACTAGCGGGAGTGGATCCTACAATGAGCAGTTCTTC. V usage is TRBV9 and J usage is TRBJ2-1; the match to TRBD2 covers 14 bases. The trim removed 3 bases at V and 1 base at J, leaving 6 bases unmatched. The CDR3 covers 18 residues. Germline V gives CDR1 SGDLS, CDR2 YYNGEE.

The table lists this clone with a count of one. The chain has TRBV19 and TRBJ2-3; TRBD2 aligns across 11 bases. Germline-derived CDR1 and CDR2 are LNHDA and SQIVND (reference sequence). After removal of 3 bases from V and 7 bases from J, the junction contained 9 bases not matched to a gene. There are 16 residues in the CDR3. CDR3: CASSITTSGVMNTQYF. CDR3 coding DNA: TGTGCCAGTAGTATTACGACTAGCGGGGTTATGAATACGCAGTATTTT.

This clone was observed a single time. This chain joins TRBV11-3 and TRBJ2-5, with D possibly TRBD2 on 7 matching bases. Trimming removed 3 bases at V and 4 bases at J, with 12 bases between. There are 14 residues in the CDR3. CDR1 and CDR2 from the germline V gene are SGHNT and YENEEA. CDR3 amino acids: CASSFGGASETQYF. Written as DNA, the CDR3 is TGTGCCAGCAGCTTTGGGGGGGCTTCAGAGACCCAGTACTTC.

V gene TRBV7-2 combines with J gene TRBJ2-7; tentative D call: TRBD2 (5 bases). The V end lost 1 base, the J end lost 2 bases, and 9 bases lay between the germline ends. The CDR3 extends over 14 amino acids. Germline CDR1 is SGHTA and CDR2 is FQGNSA. The CDR3 sequence is CASSLVGDTYEQYF. In nucleotides, the CDR3 is TGTGCCAGCAGCTTAGTGGGAGACACCTACGAGCAGTACTTC.

This sequence joins TRBV5-5 and TRBJ1-1; possible D gene TRBD1, 5 bases. CDR1 is SGHKS, CDR2 YYEKEE, per germline (reference sequence). Trimming removed 3 bases from V and 3 bases from J, with 15 bases in between. This CDR3 contains 15 residues. The CDR3 DNA is TGTGCCAGCAGCTCCCGACCGGACACATACACTGAAGCTTTCTTT. Translated: CASSSRPDTYTEAFF. The variable domain in full, with the rest retrieved from reference TRBV5-5 and TRBJ1-1, is DAGVTQSPTHLIKTRGQQVTLRCSPISGHKSVSWYQQVLGQGPQFIFQYYEKEERGRGNFPDRFSARQFPNYSSELNVNALLLGDSALYLCASSSRPDTYTEAFFGQGTRLTVV.